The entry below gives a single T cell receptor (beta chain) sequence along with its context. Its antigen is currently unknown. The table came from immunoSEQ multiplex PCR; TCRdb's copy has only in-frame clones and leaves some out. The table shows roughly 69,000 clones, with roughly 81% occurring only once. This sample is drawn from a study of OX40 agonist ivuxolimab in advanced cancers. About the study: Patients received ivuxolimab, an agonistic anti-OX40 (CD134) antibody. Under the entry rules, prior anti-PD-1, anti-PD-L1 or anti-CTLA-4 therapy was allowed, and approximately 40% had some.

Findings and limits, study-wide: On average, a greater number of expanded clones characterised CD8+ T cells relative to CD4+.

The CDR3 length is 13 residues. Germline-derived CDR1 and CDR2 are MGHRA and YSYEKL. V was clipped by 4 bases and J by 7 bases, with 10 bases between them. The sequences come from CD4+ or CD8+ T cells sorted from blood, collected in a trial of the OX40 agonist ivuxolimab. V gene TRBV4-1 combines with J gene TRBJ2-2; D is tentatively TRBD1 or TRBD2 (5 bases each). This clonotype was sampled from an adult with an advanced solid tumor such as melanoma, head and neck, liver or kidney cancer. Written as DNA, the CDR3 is TGCGCCAGCAGCCTGAGGGGTGGCGGGGAGCTGTTTTTT. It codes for CASSLRGGGELFF.